Below, 22 T cell receptor beta chains from the same sample are listed, as sequenced in a study of blood T cell repertoires in COVID-19. Sequencing was performed with immunoSEQ multiplex PCR; in TCRdb, only in-frame clones are kept and a portion is missing. The table includes about 140,000 clones, around 87% detected once. Sequencing was performed on peripheral blood. All receptors come from a human donor in a cohort sampled during active COVID-19.

This chain links TRBV9 with TRBJ2-3; 7 bases map to TRBD1. The CDR3 consists of 15 residues. The germline gives CDR1 SGDLS, CDR2 YYNGEE. The junction had 7 bases not matched to a gene; V was cut back by 0 bases and J by 6 bases. The CDR3 DNA follows: TGTGCCAGCAGCGTAGTTTACGAGGGGGCGGATACGCAGTATTTT. Protein: CASSVVYEGADTQYF.

Comment on this clone: This sample includes further DNA sequences coding for the same CDR3. The chain joins TRBV7-2 to TRBJ2-2, with 7 bases identical to TRBD2. The CDR3 consists of 15 residues. The germline V gene has CDR1 SGHTA and CDR2 FQGNSA. V lost 5 bases, J lost 3 bases, and 6 bases stayed unmatched. The CDR3 DNA sequence: TGTGCCAGCAGCCCCCGCCTAGCGGACACCGGGGAGCTGTTTTTT. Translating it yields CASSPRLADTGELFF.

The chain is built from TRBV27 and TRBJ2-3; the D is unclear. This CDR3 comprises 13 residues. Per the germline V gene, CDR1 is MNHEY and CDR2 is SMNVEV (reference sequence). Trimming pared 8 bases from V and 4 bases from J, leaving 13 bases between. CDR3 loop: CASGETHPDTQYF. CDR3 coding DNA: TGTGCCAGCGGCGAGACTCATCCAGATACGCAGTATTTT.

The gene calls are TRBV7-9 and TRBJ1-5, with a tentative D call TRBD1 (5 bases). The CDR3 runs 13 residues. The V end lost 2 bases, the J end lost 5 bases, and 7 bases lay between the germline ends. Per germline, CDR1 SEHNR and CDR2 FQNEAQ (reference sequence). The chain's CDR3 is CASSLSGDQPQHF. The CDR3 bases are TGTGCCAGCAGCTTATCGGGGGATCAGCCCCAGCATTTT.

The rearrangement links TRBV28 to TRBJ1-5; TRBD1 matches 11 bases. The CDR3 runs 18 residues. Per the germline V gene, CDR1 is MDHEN and CDR2 is SYDVKM. V was clipped by 7 bases and J by 2 bases; unmatched bases: 13. The CDR3 loop reads CASNAPPSGQGGNQPQHF. The DNA for the CDR3 is TGTGCCAGCAACGCGCCTCCTTCGGGACAGGGGGGCAATCAGCCCCAGCATTTT.

The CDR3, as DNA: TGCGCCAGCGCCATGGCCGGGTCCGACAATGAGCAGTTCTTC. Protein sequence: CASAMAGSDNEQFF. This sequence joins TRBV5-1 and TRBJ2-1; no definite D call. The CDR3 loop spans 14 amino acids. Germline CDR1 reads SGHRS; CDR2 reads YFSETQ. The germline V and J ends were trimmed by 7 bases and 5 bases, with 16 bases remaining between them.

J is TRBJ2-1 and V is TRBV11-2, with 7 bases matching TRBD1. CDR1 is SGHAT, CDR2 FQNNGV, per germline. The CDR3 runs 13 residues. With V trimmed by 5 bases and J by 9 bases, 7 bases remained unmatched. CDR3 region: CASSAYRDSEQFF. CDR3 nucleotide sequence: TGTGCCAGCAGCGCCTACCGGGACAGTGAGCAGTTCTTC.

The chain combines TRBV27 with TRBJ1-1; TRBD1 aligns across 12 bases. Trimming cost V 7 bases and J 4 bases; bases outside gene matches: 16. CDR1 and CDR2 (germline): MNHEY, SMNVEV (reference sequence). There are 18 residues in the CDR3. The CDR3 DNA sequence: TGTGCCAGCACTAGCCTTGCGGGACAGGGGGCCATTCGCACTGAAGCTTTCTTT. Protein sequence: CASTSLAGQGAIRTEAFF.

The V gene is TRBV28, the J gene TRBJ1-4; D ambiguous. Between the trimmed V and J ends, which lost 3 bases and 8 bases, there was a span of 4 bases. The germline gives CDR1 MDHEN, CDR2 SYDVKM. The CDR3 runs 11 residues. CDR3 DNA: TGTGCCAGCAGTTTCAGGGAAAAACTGTTTTTT. This translates into CASSFREKLFF.

This rearrangement joins TRBV4-1 to TRBJ1-2; 7 nucleotides match TRBD1. CDR1 is MGHRA and CDR2 is YSYEKL in the germline V gene. Trimming cost V 11 bases and J 5 bases; bases outside gene matches: 14. The CDR3 is made up of 14 amino acids. The CDR3 region has the DNA TGCGCCCTGAAGGACAGGCCCCAAGGGTATGGCTACACCTTC. Residues: CALKDRPQGYGYTF.

The gene calls are TRBV30 and TRBJ1-2; 7 nucleotides line up with TRBD1. The CDR3 is 15 residues long. CDR1 is GTSNPN and CDR2 is SVGIG in the germline V gene (reference sequence). V lost 2 bases, J lost 3 bases, and 9 bases stayed unmatched. DNA of the CDR3: TGTGCCTGGAGTTCCCTACCACAGGGGTACTATGGCTACACCTTC. Protein: CAWSSLPQGYYGYTF.

The chain joins TRBV21-1 to TRBJ2-3; no DNA check was done on the table's D call, TRBD2. TRBV21-1 is marked as a pseudogene. The CDR3 has 11 amino acids. CDR3 loop: CANYAGDTQYF. The CDR3 DNA reads as TGTGCCAACTACGCGGGAGATACGCAGTATTTT.

This clone was observed once. CDR3 in amino acids: CASSPLGLAVTDTQYF. The CDR3 DNA reads TGCGCCAGCAGCCCCCTTGGACTAGCCGTCACAGATACGCAGTATTTT. This chain connects TRBV4-1 to TRBJ2-3; 8 bases are a match to TRBD2. The CDR3 is 16 amino acids. The junction had 8 bases not matched to a gene; V was cut back by 4 bases and J by 2 bases. Germline CDR1 MGHRA, CDR2 YSYEKL.

This chain connects TRBV29-1 to TRBJ1-2; 8 nucleotides agree with TRBD1. This CDR3 region has 15 residues. Germline V lookup: CDR1 SQVTM, CDR2 ANQGSEA. V lost 6 bases, J lost 4 bases, and 13 bases stayed unmatched. CDR3 amino acids: CSVGTGTGGGYGYTF. As DNA, the CDR3 is TGCAGCGTGGGGACAGGAACGGGTGGGGGCTATGGCTACACCTTC.

The genes are TRBV7-5 and TRBJ1-1. TRBV7-5 is given as a pseudogene. This CDR3 is 15 amino acids long. CDR3 nucleotide sequence: TGTGCCAGAAGCCATTGCGAGGTGGTGAGAACTGAAGCTTTCTTT. It is translated as CARSHCEVVRTEAFF.

J is TRBJ1-5 and V is TRBV5-8; tentative D call: TRBD1 (5 bases). Germline values: CDR1 SGHTS, CDR2 YDEGEE. CDR3 length: 14 amino acids. The V gene lost 0 bases and the J gene lost 4 bases, with 8 bases spanning the gap. The CDR3 sequence is CASSLAAGNQPQHF. The CDR3 coding sequence is TGTGCCAGCAGCTTGGCGGCAGGGAATCAGCCCCAGCATTTT.

About this clone itself: The junction shows a germline mismatch at one end, possibly a read error. The chain employs TRBV7-9 and TRBJ2-1; TRBD2 matches 8 bases. The CDR3 has 14 residues. Germline assignment: CDR1 SEHNR and CDR2 FQNEAQ (reference sequence). CDR3: CASGLGLGYNEQFF. In DNA, the CDR3 is TGTGCCAGCGGCTTGGGACTAGGCTACAATGAGCAGTTCTTC.

This chain connects TRBV2 to TRBJ1-2; 7 bases align to TRBD1. This CDR3 spans 15 amino acids. The V segment lost 3 bases and the J segment 2 bases; nucleotides outside the gene matches: 6. Germline CDR1 SNHLY, CDR2 FYNNEI. CDR3 region: CASSDPPTGNYGYTF. The CDR3 DNA follows: TGTGCCAGCAGTGACCCCCCGACAGGGAACTATGGCTACACCTTC.

The CDR3 loop reads CASIPTGENGYTF. CDR3 in DNA: TGTGCCAGCATCCCGACAGGGGAGAATGGCTACACCTTC. This sequence joins TRBV6-6 and TRBJ1-2; the match to TRBD1 covers 8 bases. The germline V gene encodes CDR1 MNHNY and CDR2 SVGAGI (reference sequence). There are 13 residues in the CDR3. With 7 bases clipped from V and 6 bases from J, the junction kept 7 bases outside the gene matches.

This chain uses TRBV27 with TRBJ2-3; 8 bases map to TRBD2. Germline CDR1 and CDR2: MNHEY and SMNVEV (reference sequence). CDR3 length: 16 residues. With V trimmed by 6 bases and J by 0 bases, 8 bases remained unmatched. For the CDR3, the DNA is TGTGCCAGCAGAACCGCTCAGCGGGGGAGCACAGATACGCAGTATTTT. Amino acid sequence: CASRTAQRGSTDTQYF.

V gene TRBV11-2 combines with J gene TRBJ2-5; D is uncertain. Germline V gene data show CDR1 as SGHAT and CDR2 as FQNNGV. Trimming pared 5 bases from V and 1 base from J, leaving 14 bases between. This CDR3 is 15 amino acids long. CDR3 sequence reads: CASSPRLAVQETQYF. The CDR3 coding sequence is TGTGCCAGCAGCCCCCGCCTGGCGGTCCAAGAGACCCAGTACTTC. The full variable domain, with the rest looked up from reference TRBV11-2 and TRBJ2-5, is EAGVAQSPRYKIIEKRQSVAFWCNPISGHATLYWYQQILGQGPKLLIQFQNNGVVDDSQLPKDRFSAERLKGVDSTLKIQPAKLEDSAVYLCASSPRLAVQETQYFGPGTRLLVL.

The CDR3 sequence: CASSLAGGLAGNEQFF. The CDR3 DNA reads TGTGCCAGCAGCTTAGCGGGGGGACTAGCGGGTAATGAGCAGTTCTTC. The chain carries TRBV7-9 and TRBJ2-1, with 12 nucleotides matching TRBD2. V shed 0 bases and J 7 bases; nucleotides not matched to a gene: 4. The CDR3 has 16 amino acids. Per germline, CDR1 SEHNR and CDR2 FQNEAQ (reference sequence).